The rows below give T cell receptor beta chains drawn from one sample of a study of blood T cell repertoires in COVID-19. Generated by immunoSEQ multiplex PCR, the TCRdb table keeps only in-frame clones and is missing some. Of about 140,000 clones in the sample, 80% to 85% are singletons; the top ten hold 7.5% to 8.5%. Source material: peripheral blood. These receptors were obtained from a human donor in a cohort sampled during active COVID-19. Both conserved end residues are part of each CDR3. The D gene is left open where the match is weak. Clone sizes are given selectively: once, few, many, or a class where the clone is expanded.

size	V	J	D	CDR3	DNA
-	TRBV3-1/TRBV3-2	TRBJ2-5	-	CASSQVYFQETQYF	TGTGCCAGCAGCCAAGTATACTTTCAAGAGACCCAGTACTTC
once	TRBV28	TRBJ1-3	-	CASSGGTVSGNTIYF	TGTGCCAGCAGTGGCGGGACGGTCTCTGGAAACACCATATATTTT
-	TRBV19	TRBJ2-5	TRBD1	CASSRGQGGWKTQYF	TGTGCCAGTAGTAGGGGACAGGGGGGTTGGAAGACCCAGTACTTC
-	TRBV19	TRBJ2-7	TRBD1	CATSRGQGASYEQYF	TGTGCCACCTCCCGGGGACAGGGGGCGTCCTACGAGCAGTACTTC
-	TRBV5-1	TRBJ2-7	TRBD1	CASSLWTGDGEQYF	TGCGCCAGCAGCCTGTGGACAGGGGACGGCGAGCAGTACTTC
-	TRBV9	TRBJ2-3	TRBD2	CASSRSWTSGALDTDTQYF	TGTGCCAGCAGCCGATCTTGGACTAGCGGAGCCCTCGACACAGATACGCAGTATTTT
-	TRBV27	TRBJ1-6	-	CASSLGTREGNSPLHF	TGTGCCAGCAGTTTAGGGACAAGGGAGGGTAATTCACCCCTCCACTTT
-	TRBV6-5	TRBJ1-4	-	CASSLTGSSNEKLFF	TGTGCCAGCAGCCTTACAGGGAGCAGTAATGAAAAACTGTTTTTT
-	TRBV5-1	TRBJ2-1	TRBD1	CASSQRTGEGEQFF	TGCGCCAGCAGCCAGCGGACAGGGGAGGGTGAGCAGTTCTTC
-	TRBV28	TRBJ1-1	-	CASSSRVPEAFF	TGTGCCAGCAGTTCCAGGGTGCCTGAAGCTTTCTTT
-	TRBV5-4	TRBJ2-1	TRBD2	CASSSTSGGSYNEQFF	TGTGCCAGCAGCTCGACTAGCGGGGGGTCTTACAATGAGCAGTTCTTC
-	TRBV6-5	TRBJ2-1	TRBD2	CASSSPSGGAYNEQFF	TGTGCCAGCAGTTCCCCTAGCGGGGGGGCCTACAATGAGCAGTTCTTC
-	TRBV7-8	TRBJ2-2	-	CASSLAADGELFF	TGTGCCAGCAGCTTGGCCGCGGACGGGGAGCTGTTTTTT
-	TRBV14	TRBJ2-3	-	CASSRTLRADTQYF	TGTGCCAGCAGCAGGACTCTGCGGGCAGATACGCAGTATTTT